This T cell receptor (beta chain) was obtained from a study of cytomegalovirus exposure and HLA in healthy donors. Primers included in the PCR were 60 Vbeta and 13 Jbeta primers. Sequenced by immunoSEQ multiplex PCR; TCRdb stores in-frame clones only, minus some. The sample includes 150,000 to 200,000 clones, over 70% of them seen just once. This clone has just one count. Its antigen remains unidentified. Germline V gene sequence: CDR1 MNHEY, CDR2 SMNVEV (reference sequence). V dropped 6 bases and J dropped 11; count of bases not matched to a gene: 13. The CDR3 is 15 residues long. Study-wide findings and caveats: Sequence variants that were highly shared formed a cluster that was likely a sequencing artifact. A later look showed TCR association rates differing by HLA locus, highest for DRB1 and lowest for HLA-C.

Sequences were obtained from PBMCs. The receptor's source is a man aged 18-30 years in good health and CMV-seropositive. J is TRBJ1-6 and V is TRBV27, with TRBD1 matching 7 bases. The DNA of the CDR3 is TGTGCCAGCAGCCTCAGGTTTACAGGGGTTACACCCCTCCACTTT. This translates into CASSLRFTGVTPLHF.